The subject of this entry is one TCR beta chain. Method: immunoSEQ multiplex PCR; TCRdb's copy keeps in-frame clones and lacks some. The sample has roughly 100,000 clones; about 89% are singletons. The data originate from a study of blood T cell repertoires in COVID-19. The origin of this receptor is a woman aged 45 to 65 in a cohort sampled during active COVID-19. Sequencing was carried out using peripheral blood.

The CDR3 sequence: CASTPWDSSYEQYF. The CDR3 DNA sequence: TGTGCCAGCACCCCATGGGACAGCTCCTACGAGCAGTACTTC. The rearrangement uses TRBV28 and TRBJ2-7; 7 bases fit TRBD1. This CDR3 comprises 14 residues. The V and J ends lost 7 bases and 0 bases, in that order; junction bases with no gene match: 6. Per germline, CDR1 MDHEN and CDR2 SYDVKM.